Shown below are 19 T cell receptor beta chains from a single sample sequenced in a study of PD-1 blockade in classical Hodgkin lymphoma. Every patient relapsed after autologous stem cell transplantation, and brentuximab vedotin exposure varied. Clones were read by immunoSEQ multiplex PCR, and TCRdb kept only the in-frame ones, dropping some. The table has about 85,000 clones, around 90% seen once; the top ten hold about 2.7%. The sequences come from peripheral blood mononuclear cells (PBMCs), collected before the second cycle of nivolumab. These receptors were obtained from a human donor with classical Hodgkin lymphoma.

The V gene is TRBV7-8, the J gene TRBJ2-7; D gene ambiguous. CDR1 and CDR2 (germline): SGHVS, FQNEAQ. The CDR3 covers 14 residues. V lost 4 bases to trimming and J lost 1 base, with 11 bases between them. The CDR3 DNA reads as TGTGCCAGCAGCTCCGCCGGGTCTTCCTACGAGCAGTACTTC. Amino acids: CASSSAGSSYEQYF.

The chain employs TRBV27 and TRBJ2-1, with 7 bases identical to TRBD2. Germline V gives CDR1 MNHEY, CDR2 SMNVEV (reference sequence). The trim removed 1 base at V and 8 bases at J, leaving 20 bases unmatched. The CDR3 extends over 19 amino acids. This CDR3 is CASSLYPRTSTGFGDEQFF. The CDR3 coding sequence is TGTGCCAGCAGTTTATATCCCCGGACTAGTACGGGGTTTGGGGATGAGCAGTTCTTC.

This chain connects TRBV27 to TRBJ2-1; no reliable D call. This CDR3 has 11 residues. The ends were cut back, 4 bases at V and 10 bases at J, with 8 bases in the middle. Germline CDR1 and CDR2: MNHEY and SMNVEV (reference sequence). The chain's CDR3 is CASSSHVEQFF. The CDR3 DNA reads TGTGCCAGCAGTTCCCATGTCGAGCAGTTCTTC.

The CDR3 is CASNLRTSSYNEQFF. The CDR3 DNA reads TGCGCCAGCAATCTCAGGACTAGCTCCTACAATGAGCAGTTCTTC. The chain employs TRBV5-1 and TRBJ2-1; 7 bases fit TRBD2. The CDR3 is 15 residues long. V lost 6 bases to trimming and J lost 0 bases; unmatched junction nucleotides: 6. In germline, CDR1 is SGHRS, CDR2 YFSETQ.

CDR3 bases: TGTGCCATCAGTGGATTGACAGGCACAGATACGCAGTATTTT. Translation: CAISGLTGTDTQYF. This chain uses TRBV10-3 with TRBJ2-3; possible D gene TRBD1, 5 bases. Looked up from germline, CDR1 is ENHRY and CDR2 is SYGVKD. The CDR3 runs 14 residues. V lost 4 bases and J lost 1, with 9 bases in between.

The chain has TRBV4-2 and TRBJ2-5; TRBD1 matches 9 bases. After removal of 7 bases from V and 7 bases from J, the junction contained 16 bases not matched to a gene. This CDR3 region has 16 residues. CDR1 is LGHNA and CDR2 is YNFKEQ in the germline V gene. CDR3 coding DNA: TGTGCCAGCACCCCGGGGGAAGGACAGGGGTTAGGGACCCAGTACTTC. As protein: CASTPGEGQGLGTQYF.

V gene TRBV4-1 combines with J gene TRBJ1-2; D perhaps matches TRBD1 (5 bases). Germline V gene data show CDR1 as MGHRA and CDR2 as YSYEKL. There are 15 residues in the CDR3. V was pared by 4 bases and J by 6 bases, with 18 bases between. The CDR3 region has the DNA TGCGCCAGCAGCCCAGAACCGGGGCGCGCGGATGGCTACACCTTC. Translated, it gives CASSPEPGRADGYTF.

This chain uses TRBV27 with TRBJ2-7; 10 nucleotides line up with TRBD1. This CDR3 is built from 14 residues. Germline V gene sequence: CDR1 MNHEY, CDR2 SMNVEV (reference sequence). V dropped 2 bases and J dropped 4; count of bases not matched to a gene: 2. In DNA, the CDR3 is TGTGCCAGCAGTTTAGGGGACAGGGGTTACGAGCAGTACTTC. It codes for CASSLGDRGYEQYF.

This clone has a handful of counts. The V and J genes are TRBV19 and TRBJ2-7; 8 bases are shared with TRBD1. Germline values: CDR1 LNHDA, CDR2 SQIVND (reference sequence). CDR3 length equals 13 residues. V shed 3 bases, J shed 6 bases, and the junction held 4 bases outside the gene matches. In nucleotides, the CDR3 is TGTGCCAGTAGTATCGGACAGGGACTCGAGCAGTACTTC. It yields the protein CASSIGQGLEQYF.

The V gene is TRBV5-1, the J gene TRBJ1-1; D is unclear. CDR1 is SGHRS and CDR2 is YFSETQ in the germline V gene. The CDR3 extends over 15 amino acids. V was trimmed by 1 base and J by 1 base, leaving 11 bases between them. DNA of the CDR3: TGCGCCAGCAGCTTGTTTTGGCTACAGAACACTGAAGCTTTCTTT. Translating gives CASSLFWLQNTEAFF.

The chain recombines TRBV6-1 with TRBJ2-5; D is possibly TRBD2 (6 bases). Germline V gene lookup returns CDR1 MNHNS and CDR2 SASEGT. V lost 6 bases, J lost 1 base, and 15 bases lay in between. CDR3 length equals 15 residues. The CDR3 is CASSPTGVRQETQYF. CDR3 sequence (DNA): TGTGCCAGCAGCCCAACGGGGGTTCGCCAAGAGACCCAGTACTTC.

This chain joins TRBV11-2 and TRBJ1-3; D is possibly TRBD1 (5 bases). This CDR3 region has 16 residues. CDR1 is SGHAT, CDR2 FQNNGV, per germline. With 2 bases removed from V and 0 bases from J, the gap between germline ends came to 11 bases. The CDR3 sequence is CASSLNGASSGNTIYF. The DNA for the CDR3 is TGTGCCAGCAGCTTAAATGGGGCAAGCTCTGGAAACACCATATATTTT.

The chain joins TRBV9 to TRBJ2-2; 7 nucleotides line up with TRBD2. Germline assignment: CDR1 SGDLS and CDR2 YYNGEE. This CDR3 has 16 amino acids. With 0 bases clipped from V and 5 bases from J, the junction kept 7 bases outside the gene matches. The CDR3 spells CASSVGGQGGTGELFF. The CDR3 DNA reads as TGTGCCAGCAGCGTAGGAGGGCAGGGAGGGACCGGGGAGCTGTTTTTT.

The V and J genes are TRBV5-1 and TRBJ1-1; 8 bases align to TRBD1. The trim removed 0 bases at V and 4 bases at J, leaving 8 bases unmatched. This CDR3 has 16 amino acids. CDR1 and CDR2 from the germline V gene are SGHRS and YFSETQ. As DNA, the CDR3 is TGCGCCAGCAGCTTGGGAGTAACAGGGGGTGGCACTGAAGCTTTCTTT. Translating gives CASSLGVTGGGTEAFF.

CDR3 in amino acids: CASSYSRGRNIQYF. CDR3 sequence (DNA): TGTGCCAGCAGTTATTCTCGGGGGCGGAACATTCAGTACTTC. The chain is built from TRBV28 and TRBJ2-4, with D possibly being TRBD1 or TRBD2 (6 bases each). V was shortened by 4 bases and J by 7 bases, with 14 bases between the two germline ends. CDR3 size: 14 residues. The germline gives CDR1 MDHEN, CDR2 SYDVKM.

This clone came up once. The chain carries TRBV28 and TRBJ1-1; D is perhaps TRBD1 (6 bases). With 8 bases removed from V and 0 bases from J, the gap between germline ends came to 13 bases. Germline V lookup: CDR1 MDHEN, CDR2 SYDVKM. The CDR3 sequence is 14 residues long. CDR3 coding DNA: TGTGCCAGCCTGAGGAGGGGGATGAACACTGAAGCTTTCTTT. Translation gives CASLRRGMNTEAFF. The full variable domain, completed using reference TRBV28 and TRBJ1-1, is DVKVTQSSRYLVKRTGEKVFLECVQDMDHENMFWYRQDPGLGLRLIYFSYDVKMKEKGDIPEGYSVSREKKERFSLILESASTNQTSMYLCASLRRGMNTEAFFGQGTRLTVV.

The chain has TRBV2 and TRBJ2-5; D might be TRBD2 (6 bases). Germline V gene lookup returns CDR1 SNHLY and CDR2 FYNNEI. Trimming pared 6 bases from V and 4 bases from J, leaving 12 bases between. This CDR3 has 13 residues. The CDR3 sequence is CASRELARETQYF. CDR3 in DNA: TGTGCCAGCAGGGAACTAGCTAGAGAGACCCAGTACTTC.

This chain connects TRBV27 to TRBJ2-1, with 10 bases that match TRBD2. CDR1 and CDR2 from the germline V gene are MNHEY and SMNVEV (reference sequence). The CDR3 is made up of 15 amino acids. Trimming took 7 bases from V and 6 from J; bases not matched to a gene: 9. CDR3 amino acids: CASTPPGLASNEQFF. Written as DNA, the CDR3 is TGTGCCAGCACCCCGCCGGGACTAGCGTCCAATGAGCAGTTCTTC.

The rearrangement links TRBV27 to TRBJ2-7, with D perhaps matching TRBD1 (7 bases). This CDR3 is 14 amino acids long. In germline, CDR1 is MNHEY, CDR2 SMNVEV (reference sequence). Trimming stripped 6 bases from V and 4 bases from J, with 16 bases between. The CDR3 nucleotides are TGTGCCAGCAGGGCGACAGGGAGGAGATACGAGCAGTACTTC. Its translation is CASRATGRRYEQYF.